What follows is one TCR beta chain and its context. No antigen is known for it. The V gene lost 6 bases and the J gene lost 2 bases, with 14 bases spanning the gap. Germline CDR1 MNHEY, CDR2 SVGAGI. The length of the CDR3 is 15 residues. On average, the one heparinised blood draw given by each donor was around 110 mL. CD45RO/CCR7/CD25/CD127/CD95/CD27 separated CD4+ naive, central memory, regulatory and stem cell-like memory cells by sorting. Purity above 95% was achieved in all sorted populations. This record comes from a study of beta chain features in type 1 diabetes. Study observations and caveats: The similarity of naive, central memory and Treg TCRB repertoires appeared greater among patients than among healthy donors.

Isolated RNA was reverse transcribed in full, so expressed TCRB transcripts were sequenced. Data came from immunoSEQ multiplex PCR; TCRdb stores just in-frame clones and leaves some out. The sample carries a few hundred thousand clones, 14% recorded once. The TCR comes from a man aged 25 to 40 in good health. The chain joins TRBV6-5 to TRBJ2-1, with D perhaps TRBD2 (6 bases). The sequenced material came from naive CD4+ T cells from blood. The CDR3: CASRPGTATYNEQFF. In DNA form, the CDR3 reads TGTGCCAGCAGGCCCGGGACTGCTACCTACAATGAGCAGTTCTTC.